A single TCR beta chain is shown here with its context. These data come from a study of monozygotic twins with inflammatory bowel disease. Around 3.5 ug of total RNA went into each TCR library. TCRdb re-called the 5' RACE reads and gives one entry per CDR3 protein, without DNA. The sample has a few hundred thousand distinct CDR3 sequences. Germline lookup yields CDR1 ENHRY and CDR2 SYGVKD. This CDR3 comprises 14 residues. The sample taken for sequencing was blood. This chain connects TRBV10-3 to TRBJ2-7; as DNA is missing, the TRBD1 call by TCRdb cannot be tested. The receptor's source is a human donor with ulcerative colitis or Crohn's disease, or a healthy co-twin of an affected twin (not recorded which). CDR3 protein: CAISRDGAIYEQYF.